The TCR beta chain described here comes from a study of cytomegalovirus exposure and HLA in healthy donors. Researchers ran the PCR with 60 Vbeta and 13 Jbeta primers. TCRdb keeps only in-frame clones here, not all; method: immunoSEQ multiplex PCR. The table includes tens of thousands of clones, about 77% detected once. Germline CDR1 MGHRA, CDR2 YSYEKL. The CDR3 is 14 residues long. V lost 3 bases and J 2 bases, leaving 9 bases between the germline ends. Findings of the study overall: Most of the TCR beta V segments (in an earlier analysis) were productive either about 87% or about 30% of the time. A later analysis showed that HLA-associated TCR beta chains had undergone more clonal expansion than equally common others. Some TCR beta chains (164 of them) were listed as cytomegalovirus-associated.

On this clone: Antigen unknown.

The genes are TRBV4-1 and TRBJ2-3; tentatively, D is TRBD1 (5 bases). Specimen: PBMCs. The clonotype was recovered from a middle-aged man in good health and CMV-seronegative. CDR3 sequence reads: CASSHGRDTDTQYF. The CDR3 DNA follows: TGCGCCAGCAGCCACGGCAGGGACACAGATACGCAGTATTTT.